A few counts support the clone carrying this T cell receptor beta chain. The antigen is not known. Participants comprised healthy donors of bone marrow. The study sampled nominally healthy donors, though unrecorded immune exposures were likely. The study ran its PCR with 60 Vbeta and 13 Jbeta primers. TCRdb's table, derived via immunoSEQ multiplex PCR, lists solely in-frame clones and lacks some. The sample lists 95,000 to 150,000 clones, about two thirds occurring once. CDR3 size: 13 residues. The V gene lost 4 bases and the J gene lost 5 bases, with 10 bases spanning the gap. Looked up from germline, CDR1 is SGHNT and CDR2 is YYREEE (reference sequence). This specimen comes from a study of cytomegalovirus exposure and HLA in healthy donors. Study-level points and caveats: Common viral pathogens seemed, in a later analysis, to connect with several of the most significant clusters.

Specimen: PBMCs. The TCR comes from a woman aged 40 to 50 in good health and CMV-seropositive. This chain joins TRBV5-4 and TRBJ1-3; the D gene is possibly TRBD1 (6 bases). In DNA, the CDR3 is TGTGCCAGCAGCCCCGGACAGCGAAACACCATATATTTT. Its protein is CASSPGQRNTIYF. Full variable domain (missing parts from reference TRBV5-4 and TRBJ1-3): ETGVTQSPTHLIKTRGQQVTLRCSSQSGHNTVSWYQQALGQGPQFIFQYYREEENGRGNFPPRFSGLQFPNYSSELNVNALELDDSALYLCASSPGQRNTIYFGEGSWLTVV.